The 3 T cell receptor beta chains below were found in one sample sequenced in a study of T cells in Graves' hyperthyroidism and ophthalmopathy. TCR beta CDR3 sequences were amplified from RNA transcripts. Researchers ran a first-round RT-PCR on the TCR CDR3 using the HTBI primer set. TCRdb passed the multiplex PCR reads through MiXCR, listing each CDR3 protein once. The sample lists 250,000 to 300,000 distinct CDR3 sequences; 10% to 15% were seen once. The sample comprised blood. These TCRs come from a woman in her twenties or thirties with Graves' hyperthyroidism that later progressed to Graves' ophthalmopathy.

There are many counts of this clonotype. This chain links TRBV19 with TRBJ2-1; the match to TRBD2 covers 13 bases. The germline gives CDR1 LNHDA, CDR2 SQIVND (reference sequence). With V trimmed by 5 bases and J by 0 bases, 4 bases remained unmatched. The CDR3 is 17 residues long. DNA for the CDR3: TGTGCCAGTAGTCTAGGACTAGCGGGAGACTCCTACAATGAGCAGTTCTTC. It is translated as CASSLGLAGDSYNEQFF.

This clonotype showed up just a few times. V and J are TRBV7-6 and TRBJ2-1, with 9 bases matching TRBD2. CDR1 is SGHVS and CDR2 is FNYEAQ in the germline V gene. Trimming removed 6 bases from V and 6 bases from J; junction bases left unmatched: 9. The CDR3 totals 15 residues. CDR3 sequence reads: CASSPSAGGPNEQFF. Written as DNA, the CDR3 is TGTGCCAGCAGTCCCTCGGCGGGAGGGCCCAATGAGCAGTTCTTC.

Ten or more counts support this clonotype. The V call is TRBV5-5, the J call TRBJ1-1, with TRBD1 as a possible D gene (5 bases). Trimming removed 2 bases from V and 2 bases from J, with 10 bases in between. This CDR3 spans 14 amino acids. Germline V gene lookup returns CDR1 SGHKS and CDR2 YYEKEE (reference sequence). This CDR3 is CASSFKGDNTEAFF. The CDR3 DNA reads TGTGCCAGCAGCTTTAAAGGGGATAACACTGAAGCTTTCTTT. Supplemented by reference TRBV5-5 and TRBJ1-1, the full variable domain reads DAGVTQSPTHLIKTRGQQVTLRCSPISGHKSVSWYQQVLGQGPQFIFQYYEKEERGRGNFPDRFSARQFPNYSSELNVNALLLGDSALYLCASSFKGDNTEAFFGQGTRLTVV.